A single TCR beta chain is shown here with its context. Its antigen is still unknown. The 5'RACE template-switching step produced TCR cDNA and added a universal primer site and UMIs. TCRdb reprocessed the 5' RACE reads via MiXCR and lists one record per CDR3 protein. The data hold 95,000 to 100,000 distinct CDR3 sequences, with around 5.5% observed a single time. This record comes from a study of T cells after yellow fever vaccination. Study findings and constraints: Though it reached lower strength, the secondary response hit its peak faster, day 5 versus 15.

This material consisted of CD8+ T cells sorted from PBMCs, taken 10 days after the yellow fever booster vaccination. The receptor was isolated from a man younger than 35 who received the YFV17D yellow fever vaccine.

Written as DNA, the CDR3 is TGTGCCAGCAGCACTAGCGGGGGGACCTACGAGCAGTACTTC. It yields the protein CASSTSGGTYEQYF. V and J are TRBV7-8 and TRBJ2-7, with 12 bases identical to TRBD2. Unmatched junction bases numbered 1, after V lost 5 bases and J lost 2 bases. Per the germline V gene, CDR1 is SGHVS and CDR2 is FQNEAQ. The CDR3 is 14 amino acids. The full variable domain, with the rest looked up from reference TRBV7-8 and TRBJ2-7, is GAGVSQSPRYKVAKRGQDVALRCDPISGHVSLFWYQQALGQGPEFLTYFQNEAQLDKSGLPSDRFFAERPEGSVSTLKIQRTQQEDSAVYLCASSTSGGTYEQYFGPGTRLTVT.